The 12 T cell receptor beta chains presented below share a single source sample, sequenced in a study of siplizumab effects on memory and regulatory T cells. The method was immunoSEQ multiplex PCR; TCRdb's version includes in-frame clones alone and lacks a portion of them. This table has 100,000 or so clones, 80% to 95% appearing once. The source material was non-Treg CD4+ T cells sorted from blood. The receptors shown here come from a human donor in good health.

The chain uses TRBV15 and TRBJ2-7; 8 bases line up with TRBD2. CDR1 LNHNV and CDR2 YYDKDF come from the germline V gene (reference sequence). Trimming removed 1 base from V and 1 base from J; junction bases left unmatched: 3. The CDR3 is 15 amino acids. The chain's CDR3 is CATSRALAESYEQYF. The CDR3 bases are TGTGCCACCAGCAGAGCACTAGCGGAATCCTACGAGCAGTACTTC.

In its sample, this clone was seen once. This chain connects TRBV28 to TRBJ2-3, with 8 bases identical to TRBD1. The CDR3 has 14 amino acids. The junction had 8 bases not matched to a gene; V was cut back by 6 bases and J by 6 bases. Germline CDR1 and CDR2: MDHEN and SYDVKM. CDR3 nucleotide sequence: TGTGCCAGCAGGAGGGCAGGGGGCGGCGATACGCAGTATTTT. This translates into CASRRAGGGDTQYF.

The chain combines TRBV21-1 with TRBJ2-4; the table's D call, TRBD1, was not checked against the DNA. TRBV21-1 is a pseudogene segment. The CDR3 loop spans 19 amino acids. CDR3 in DNA: TGTGCCAGCAGCCTCCCAGGGACAGGGAACCTCGGGGTCAAAAACATTCAGTACTTC. Its protein is CASSLPGTGNLGVKNIQYF.

The rearrangement uses TRBV18 and TRBJ2-7; a weak D match, TRBD1 (5 bases). CDR1 and CDR2 from the germline V gene are KGHSH and LQKENI. Deletions cut 5 bases from V and 6 bases from J, with 14 bases between. There are 13 residues in the CDR3. The CDR3 DNA reads as TGTGCCAGCTCATCAACAGGTTTCGCCGAGCAGTACTTC. This encodes CASSSTGFAEQYF.

The rearrangement uses TRBV5-6 and TRBJ2-7, with D perhaps TRBD2 (5 bases). V was trimmed by 0 bases and J by 5 bases, leaving 9 bases between them. The CDR3 sequence is 13 residues long. Germline V CDR1 and CDR2: SGHDT, YYEEEE. This CDR3 is CASSLASGNEQYF. The CDR3 nucleotides are TGTGCCAGCAGCTTGGCCTCGGGAAACGAGCAGTACTTC.

This clone was counted a single time. The V call is TRBV12-1, the J call TRBJ2-7; the table's D gene call, TRBD2, was not cross checked with the DNA. TRBV12-1 is assigned pseudogene status. This CDR3 comprises 12 residues. CDR3 in DNA: TGTGCCAGCAGCCCCCTTGTTAATGAGCAGTACTTC. This codes for CASSPLVNEQYF.

The chain uses TRBV10-2 and TRBJ1-2; D may be TRBD1 (6 bases). Germline CDR1 reads WSHSY; CDR2 reads SAAADI. The germline V and J ends were trimmed by 0 bases and 6 bases, with 20 bases remaining between them. The CDR3 runs to 17 residues. Written as DNA, the CDR3 is TGCGCCAGCAGTGAGTCGCTAATAAACCACGCAGGGGATGGCTACACCTTC. Protein product: CASSESLINHAGDGYTF.

The rearrangement links TRBV15 to TRBJ2-3, with D unresolved. CDR1 and CDR2 (germline): LNHNV, YYDKDF (reference sequence). Trimming took off 0 bases at V and 8 bases at J, with 12 bases between the two ends. The CDR3 loop spans 14 amino acids. This CDR3 reads CATSRDSVSFTQYF. The CDR3 bases are TGTGCCACCAGCAGAGATTCGGTCTCATTTACGCAGTATTTT.

This clone was observed a single time. The chain uses TRBV6-1 and TRBJ1-2; tentatively, D is TRBD1 (6 bases). The CDR3 covers 12 residues. Germline CDR1 MNHNS, CDR2 SASEGT. Deletions cut 6 bases from V and 8 bases from J, with 13 bases between. CDR3 nucleotide sequence: TGTGCCAGCAGGACAGGCGCATGGGGCTACACCTTC. The encoded protein is CASRTGAWGYTF.

The V gene is TRBV5-6, the J gene TRBJ2-3; 8 nucleotides align to TRBD2. Germline loops: CDR1 SGHDT, CDR2 YYEEEE. V gave up 4 bases and J gave up 5 bases; unmatched junction bases: 6. This CDR3 contains 14 residues. Here the CDR3 reads CASSAGLGGDTQYF. CDR3 in DNA: TGTGCCAGCAGCGCGGGACTAGGAGGAGATACGCAGTATTTT.

The V and J genes are TRBV19 and TRBJ1-2; 9 bases fit TRBD1. Trimming cost V 6 bases and J 4 bases; bases outside gene matches: 6. CDR3 length: 14 residues. Germline V lookup: CDR1 LNHDA, CDR2 SQIVND (reference sequence). The CDR3 DNA sequence: TGTGCCAGTAGGCGGACAGGGGACATCTATGGCTACACCTTC. Its translation: CASRRTGDIYGYTF.

The chain joins TRBV18 to TRBJ2-3; TRBD2 aligns across 9 bases. Germline V CDR1 and CDR2: KGHSH, LQKENI. The CDR3 covers 17 residues. J was trimmed by 4 bases and V by 5 bases; bases with no gene match: 13. CDR3 nucleotides: TGTGCCAGCTCATCCTCGACTAGCGGAGCCCTCCCAGATACGCAGTATTTT. This gives the protein CASSSSTSGALPDTQYF.